This T cell receptor beta chain was retrieved from a study of T cells in Graves' hyperthyroidism and ophthalmopathy. Diagnoses used clinical symptoms, serum thyroxine and TRAb, thyroid ultrasound and orbital computed tomography. Regions amplified from RNA transcripts were the TCR beta CDR3 regions. Primed by the HTBI set, a first-round RT-PCR was run on the TCR CDR3. From the multiplex PCR reads, TCRdb called clonotypes with MiXCR, one entry per CDR3 protein. The top ten hold about 18% of the sample, which has about 380,000 distinct CDR3 sequences, around 13% seen once. CDR1 is LGHDT and CDR2 is YNNKEL in the germline V gene (reference sequence). With V trimmed by 1 base and J by 2 bases, 10 bases remained unmatched. This CDR3 comprises 19 residues. This clonotype was seen many times.

The V and J genes are TRBV3-1 and TRBJ2-5; 13 bases match TRBD2. The origin of this receptor is a woman between 25 and 40 years old with Graves' ophthalmopathy. The sample was blood. The CDR3 spells CASSQGVLAGGRGQETQYF. In DNA, the CDR3 is TGTGCCAGCAGCCAAGGGGTACTAGCGGGGGGGAGAGGGCAAGAGACCCAGTACTTC.